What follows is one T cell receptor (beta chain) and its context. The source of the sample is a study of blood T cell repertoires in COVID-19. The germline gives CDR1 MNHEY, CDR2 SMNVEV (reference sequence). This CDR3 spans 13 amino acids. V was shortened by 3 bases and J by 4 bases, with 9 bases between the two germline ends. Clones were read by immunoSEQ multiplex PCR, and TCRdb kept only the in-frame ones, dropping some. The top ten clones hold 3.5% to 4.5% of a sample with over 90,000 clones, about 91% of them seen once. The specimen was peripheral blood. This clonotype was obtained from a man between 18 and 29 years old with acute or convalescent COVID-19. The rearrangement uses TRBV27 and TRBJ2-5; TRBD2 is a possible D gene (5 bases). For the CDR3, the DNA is TGTGCCAGCAGTTTTAGAGGGCGAGAGACCCAGTACTTC. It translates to CASSFRGRETQYF.